These T cell receptor beta chains were read from a single sample in a study of cytomegalovirus exposure and HLA in healthy donors. Measured with immunoSEQ multiplex PCR; TCRdb has only the in-frame clones, and not every one. The table has about 160,000 clones, 65% to 80% seen once; the top ten hold approximately 4.4%. Sequenced material: PBMCs. The source of these receptors is a young man in good health and CMV-seropositive. CDR3s include the opening cysteine and the closing phenylalanine or tryptophan. A D gene is named only where the DNA matches it firmly. Clone size is shown for a subset of rows, as once, few, many or a class of expanded clone.

TRBD2,-,TRBV5-1,CASSLAAGGDYNEQFF
-,-,TRBV4-1,CASSQDKGRGTEAFF
TRBD2,-,TRBV5-1,CASSLQRGGDGELFF
-,-,TRBV5-5,CASSLDTNSNQPQHF
-,-,TRBV5-1,CASSQLGGAGANVLTF
-,few,TRBV28,CASSFNNLGRENTEAFF
TRBD1,few,TRBV27,CASSLSGDRVKAVRGYTF
TRBD2,-,TRBV6-1,CASWAGGLYNEQFF
-,-,TRBV29-1,CSVDSTILFRDTQYF
-,few,TRBV27,CASSFQGNNGYTF
TRBD1,-,TRBV28,CASSFAQGQGITGELFF
TRBD1,few,TRBV7-9,CASSFTGGHNSPLHF
TRBD1,-,TRBV30,CAWSVSGQGQHF
TRBD2,-,TRBV6-5,CASSYEGGGARDTQYF
TRBD2,-,TRBV11-2,CASSLGLAGPTGELFF
-,-,TRBV30,CAYPLTDNEQFF
-,-,TRBV2,CASSVQNGPYGYTF
-,few,TRBV6-1,CASSEGSVLPNQPQHF
TRBD2,few,TRBV19,CASSISSGMINNEQFF
TRBD1,-,TRBV6-1,CASSGPPGTAINYGYPF
TRBD2,-,TRBV4-1,CASSPPSGEETQYF
TRBD2,-,TRBV27,CASSPGLAGDTRETQYF
TRBD1,-,TRBV28,CASTVDRGLRNEQFF
-,-,TRBV6-5,CASSSWEGYTEAFF
-,few,TRBV29-1,CSVEGGTDTQYF
TRBD1,once,TRBV5-1,CASSFGQGPPPYDYTF
TRBD1,few,TRBV27,CASSTTGGVSGELFF
-,-,TRBV10-1,CASSEEQGPGDIQYF